The next 23 T cell receptor beta chains were all read from a single sample in a study of cytomegalovirus exposure and HLA in healthy donors. PCR involved 60 Vbeta and 13 Jbeta primers. TCRdb's copy holds only in-frame clones and misses some; the assay was immunoSEQ multiplex PCR. The table lists 100,000 to 150,000 clones, around 80% of them singletons. The sample comprised PBMCs. These receptors were obtained from a man aged 18 to 29 in good health and CMV-seronegative.

In regard to this clone: This sample also contains other DNA sequences that code for the same CDR3. V is TRBV5-1 and J is TRBJ2-5; D is unclear. The ends were cut back, 0 bases at V and 5 bases at J, with 5 bases in the middle. This CDR3 contains 12 residues. Germline V gene lookup returns CDR1 SGHRS and CDR2 YFSETQ. The CDR3, as DNA: TGCGCCAGCAGCTTGGCCGGGGAGACCCAGTACTTC. Encoded protein: CASSLAGETQYF.

This clone came up once. This chain joins TRBV9 and TRBJ1-6; 9 nucleotides agree with TRBD1. This CDR3 has 16 amino acids. Germline loops: CDR1 SGDLS, CDR2 YYNGEE. Trimming cost V 4 bases and J 10 bases; bases outside gene matches: 12. The CDR3 DNA reads as TGTGCCAGCAGCTTTAATACAGGGGGCCAGGGCTCACCCCTCCACTTT. This codes for CASSFNTGGQGSPLHF.

As DNA, the CDR3 is TGTGCCATCAGTGGTGAGAGCGGGAGATCTAGCACAGATACGCAGTATTTT. It is translated as CAISGESGRSSTDTQYF. The rearrangement links TRBV10-3 to TRBJ2-3; 8 bases line up with TRBD2. The V segment lost 4 bases and the J segment 0 bases; nucleotides outside the gene matches: 9. Germline V gene data show CDR1 as ENHRY and CDR2 as SYGVKD. The CDR3 is made up of 17 amino acids.

This rearrangement joins TRBV7-9 to TRBJ1-1; TRBD1 agrees at 8 bases. The CDR3 is made up of 19 amino acids. Germline V gene lookup returns CDR1 SEHNR and CDR2 FQNEAQ (reference sequence). V lost 2 bases, J lost 2 bases, and 16 bases stayed unmatched. The CDR3 spells CASSLFSGYTGGGNTEAFF. CDR3 nucleotides: TGTGCCAGCAGCTTATTCTCCGGTTATACAGGGGGAGGAAACACTGAAGCTTTCTTT.

The sample holds many counts of this clone. The chain is built from TRBV27 and TRBJ1-5; TRBD1 agrees at 12 bases. The CDR3 runs to 20 residues. CDR1 is MNHEY, CDR2 SMNVEV, per germline (reference sequence). V gave up 9 bases and J gave up 0 bases; unmatched junction bases: 18. Here the CDR3 reads CASESRGWDRGQDSNQPQHF. The CDR3 DNA is TGTGCCAGTGAGAGTAGAGGCTGGGACAGGGGGCAAGATAGCAATCAGCCCCAGCATTTT.

The chain is built from TRBV19 and TRBJ1-4; TRBD1 aligns across 10 bases. V shed 6 bases and J 6 bases; nucleotides not matched to a gene: 4. Germline V CDR1 and CDR2: LNHDA, SQIVND (reference sequence). This CDR3 has 14 amino acids. CDR3 sequence (DNA): TGTGCCAGTAGCCGGACAGGGGGGGATGAAAAACTGTTTTTT. Translated, it gives CASSRTGGDEKLFF.

V gene TRBV28 combines with J gene TRBJ1-5; no firm D call. Germline-derived CDR1 and CDR2 are MDHEN and SYDVKM. The CDR3 has 14 amino acids. Trimming removed 5 bases at V and 7 bases at J, with 15 bases between. The CDR3: CASSPDVSRQPQHF. The CDR3 DNA reads as TGTGCCAGCAGTCCAGACGTCTCGCGGCAGCCCCAGCATTTT.

The chain couples TRBV25-1 to TRBJ2-5; 13 bases match TRBD2. The DNA end is more similar to TRBJ2-7, so the J call may be wrong. The CDR3 sequence is 15 residues long. Per the germline V gene, CDR1 is MGHDK and CDR2 is SYGVNS. The CDR3 sequence is CASSGGLAGSYEQYF. Here the CDR3 DNA reads TGTGCCAGCAGTGGGGGACTAGCGGGAAGCTACGAGCAGTACTTC.

The V and J genes are TRBV19 and TRBJ1-2; D uncertain. The CDR3 extends over 15 amino acids. With 0 bases removed from V and 4 bases from J, the gap between germline ends came to 12 bases. CDR1 and CDR2 from the germline V gene are LNHDA and SQIVND (reference sequence). CDR3 sequence reads: CASSIDSTRGYGYTF. Here the CDR3 DNA reads TGTGCCAGTAGTATAGATTCGACGCGGGGCTATGGCTACACCTTC.

V usage is TRBV19 and J usage is TRBJ2-2; TRBD2 matches 8 bases. V lost 7 bases and J lost 5; bases outside the gene matches: 9. The CDR3 covers 15 residues. Germline loops: CDR1 LNHDA, CDR2 SQIVND (reference sequence). The CDR3 protein is CASIRLAGGTGELFF. CDR3 coding DNA: TGTGCCAGTATACGGCTAGCGGGCGGGACCGGGGAGCTGTTTTTT.

The CDR3 coding sequence is TGTGCCAGCAGTCTATCCCGGGACTATTGGGAGACCCAGTACTTC. Translation gives CASSLSRDYWETQYF. The chain links TRBV6-5 to TRBJ2-5; TRBD2 matches 7 bases. Trimming cost V 5 bases and J 5 bases; bases outside gene matches: 11. Germline V gene sequence: CDR1 MNHEY, CDR2 SVGAGI. The CDR3 contains 15 residues.

The chain carries TRBV5-1 and TRBJ1-2, with D possibly being TRBD1 (5 bases). The CDR3 consists of 15 residues. Trimming shortened V by 0 bases and J by 3 bases, and 12 bases separated the two germline ends. CDR1 and CDR2 (germline): SGHRS, YFSETQ. CDR3 sequence (DNA): TGCGCCAGCAGCTTGGCTGGCGGGGCCGACTATGGCTACACCTTC. Translating gives CASSLAGGADYGYTF. The full variable domain, rest sourced from reference TRBV5-1 and TRBJ1-2, is KAGVTQTPRYLIKTRGQQVTLSCSPISGHRSVSWYQQTPGQGLQFLFEYFSETQRNKGNFPGRFSGRQFSNSRSEMNVSTLELGDSALYLCASSLAGGADYGYTFGSGTRLTVV.

In DNA form, the CDR3 reads TGTGCCAGCAGAAAAGCGGGAGAAAGCTCCTACGAGCAGTACTTC. Its translation: CASRKAGESSYEQYF. This sequence joins TRBV6-6 and TRBJ2-7, with TRBD2 matching over 8 bases. Germline-derived CDR1 and CDR2 are MNHNY and SVGAGI (reference sequence). There are 15 residues in the CDR3. The ends lost 6 bases at V and 0 bases at J; junction bases unmatched: 7.

This chain uses TRBV2 with TRBJ2-7; 8 bases map to TRBD1. The germline gives CDR1 SNHLY, CDR2 FYNNEI. This CDR3 has 14 residues. The V segment lost 6 bases and the J segment 7 bases; nucleotides outside the gene matches: 11. CDR3 loop: CASRVRQGTGEQYV. As DNA, the CDR3 is TGTGCCAGCAGGGTAAGACAGGGGACTGGGGAGCAGTACGTC.

V is TRBV28 and J is TRBJ2-5; D is perhaps TRBD1 (5 bases). This CDR3 has 13 amino acids. Germline assignment: CDR1 MDHEN and CDR2 SYDVKM. Trimming removed 2 bases at V and 13 bases at J, with 17 bases between. The chain's CDR3 is CASSLALQGLTYF. The CDR3 DNA reads TGTGCCAGCAGTTTAGCTCTTCAGGGATTGACGTACTTC.

This chain connects TRBV6-5 to TRBJ1-5, with TRBD1 matching 8 bases. The CDR3 runs 15 residues. Germline trimming cut 0 bases from V and 5 bases from J; bases unmatched to any gene: 3. The germline V gene encodes CDR1 MNHEY and CDR2 SVGAGI. The CDR3 reads CASSYSNRGDQPQHF. As DNA, the CDR3 is TGTGCCAGCAGTTACTCGAACAGGGGGGATCAGCCCCAGCATTTT.

The chain combines TRBV2 with TRBJ1-5; 11 bases match TRBD1. The CDR3 length is 15 residues. Germline V gene data show CDR1 as SNHLY and CDR2 as FYNNEI. With 5 bases clipped from V and 9 bases from J, the junction kept 9 bases outside the gene matches. CDR3 sequence: CASSKRTGGGRPQHF. In DNA form, the CDR3 reads TGTGCCAGCAGTAAAAGGACAGGGGGCGGGCGGCCCCAGCATTTT.

The chain joins TRBV7-3 to TRBJ2-7; D may be TRBD2 (5 bases). The germline V and J ends were trimmed by 3 bases and 6 bases, with 12 bases remaining between them. Germline CDR1 reads SGHTA; CDR2 reads FQGTGA. CDR3 length equals 13 residues. The CDR3 coding sequence is TGTGCCAGCAGCTTGGATCCGCGGGCCGAGCAGTACTTC. Translated, it gives CASSLDPRAEQYF.

This rearrangement joins TRBV5-1 to TRBJ1-4; D is perhaps TRBD1 (5 bases). Germline V gives CDR1 SGHRS, CDR2 YFSETQ. V lost 2 bases to trimming and J lost 7 bases, with 18 bases between them. This CDR3 has 16 amino acids. The CDR3 loop reads CASSLNPDSPPEKLFF. In DNA form, the CDR3 reads TGCGCCAGCAGCTTAAACCCCGACAGTCCTCCTGAAAAACTGTTTTTT.

This chain links TRBV5-1 with TRBJ2-7, with D possibly matching TRBD2 (5 bases). The CDR3 runs 14 residues. V was clipped by 7 bases and J by 2 bases, with 16 bases between them. Per the germline V gene, CDR1 is SGHRS and CDR2 is YFSETQ. The CDR3 is CASGVDTGAYEQYF. As DNA, the CDR3 is TGCGCCAGCGGTGTAGACACCGGGGCCTACGAGCAGTACTTC.

The CDR3: CASSFGQGGEKLFF. Written as DNA, the CDR3 is TGTGCCAGCAGCTTCGGACAGGGAGGAGAAAAACTGTTTTTT. The chain uses TRBV7-9 and TRBJ1-4; 8 nucleotides agree with TRBD1. Looked up from germline, CDR1 is SEHNR and CDR2 is FQNEAQ (reference sequence). This CDR3 region has 14 residues. V was clipped by 3 bases and J by 8 bases; unmatched bases: 5.

The gene calls are TRBV6-5 and TRBJ1-1; D might be TRBD1 (6 bases). V lost 4 bases to trimming and J lost 4 bases, with 13 bases between them. Germline CDR1 reads MNHEY; CDR2 reads SVGAGI. This CDR3 has 14 residues. CDR3 loop: CASSSRGGRTEAFF. As DNA, the CDR3 is TGTGCCAGCAGTTCGAGGGGGGGACGCACTGAAGCTTTCTTT.

The J gene is TRBJ2-2, the V gene TRBV9, with D maybe TRBD2 (5 bases). V gave up 2 bases and J gave up 5 bases, with 10 bases separating them. Germline values: CDR1 SGDLS, CDR2 YYNGEE. The CDR3 is 14 residues long. CDR3 protein: CASSVTTGTGELFF. In nucleotides, the CDR3 is TGTGCCAGCAGCGTCACTACGGGAACCGGGGAGCTGTTTTTT.